These 4 T cell receptor beta chains originate from one sample sequenced in a study of cytomegalovirus exposure and HLA in healthy donors. The PCR was carried out with 60 Vbeta primers and 13 Jbeta primers. Some clones are missing from TCRdb's copy, which holds only in-frame ones; the method was immunoSEQ multiplex PCR. There are 100,000 to 150,000 clones in the sample; around three quarters occur only once, and around 5.5% lies in the top ten. The sequenced sample consisted of PBMCs. Receptors originate from a young man in good health and CMV-seropositive.

Of note for this clone: This CDR3 is also generated by other DNA sequences in the sample. The rearrangement uses TRBV5-4 and TRBJ1-1, with a weak D call TRBD1 (5 bases). The V and J ends lost 0 bases and 0 bases respectively, with 15 bases between them. The germline CDR1 and CDR2 sequences are SGHNT and YYREEE (reference sequence). The CDR3 spans 17 residues. CDR3 in amino acids: CASSLGGGKMVNTEAFF. CDR3 nucleotide sequence: TGTGCCAGCAGCTTGGGGGGGGGTAAGATGGTGAACACTGAAGCTTTCTTT.

CDR3 protein: CASSSRAASGAYEQYF. For the CDR3, the DNA is TGTGCCAGCAGCTCACGGGCGGCTAGCGGCGCCTACGAGCAGTACTTC. The genes are TRBV13 and TRBJ2-7; 7 bases line up with TRBD2. This CDR3 has 16 amino acids. The V gene end was trimmed by 4 bases and the J gene end by 2 bases; junction bases not matched to a gene: 11. Germline CDR1 PRHDT, CDR2 FYEKMQ (reference sequence).

This sequence joins TRBV10-1 and TRBJ1-2; 8 nucleotides align to TRBD1. J gave up 8 bases and V 6 bases, and 5 bases lay outside the gene matches. Per germline, CDR1 WNHNN and CDR2 SYGVQD (reference sequence). The CDR3 has 12 amino acids. CDR3: CASRPRGLGYTF. The DNA for the CDR3 is TGCGCCAGCAGACCCAGGGGGCTGGGCTACACCTTC.

The rearrangement joins TRBV5-1 to TRBJ2-7; maybe TRBD1 (5 bases). V lost 1 base and J lost 3, with 8 bases in between. CDR1 is SGHRS, CDR2 YFSETQ, per germline. The CDR3 spans 13 residues. CDR3 sequence (DNA): TGCGCCAGCAGCTTGAAACAGGACTACGAGCAGTACTTC. This sequence encodes CASSLKQDYEQYF. Looking up the rest from reference TRBV5-1 and TRBJ2-7 gives the full variable domain: KAGVTQTPRYLIKTRGQQVTLSCSPISGHRSVSWYQQTPGQGLQFLFEYFSETQRNKGNFPGRFSGRQFSNSRSEMNVSTLELGDSALYLCASSLKQDYEQYFGPGTRLTVT.